Below are 13 T cell receptor beta chains sequenced from a single sample in a study of HIV-infected patients and healthy controls. About 550 ng RNA was reverse transcribed with alpha and beta constant-region primers. Alpha and beta chain libraries were made separately by chain-specific third strand synthesis with multiplexing indices. Each CDR3 protein gets one entry after TCRdb re-called the 5' RACE reads with MiXCR. The top ten clones hold around 6.5% of a sample with 15,000 to 20,000 distinct CDR3 sequences, 9% to 10% of them seen once. All unsorted peripheral T cells were captured because whole blood was used without fractionation. The sequenced material came from blood. These receptors were collected from an adult in good health.

Concerning this clonotype itself: This may be a read error, as it is one base from a much larger clone. V usage is TRBV7-6 and J usage is TRBJ2-7; the D gene could be TRBD1 or TRBD2 (5 bases each). Germline V gene sequence: CDR1 SGHVS, CDR2 FNYEAQ. The CDR3 contains 14 residues. CDR3 sequence reads: CASGLEAGTDEQYF. The CDR3 DNA reads TGTGCCAGCGGCTTAGAAGCAGGGACCGACGAGCAGTACTTC.

This clonotype was seen ten or more times. The V and J genes are TRBV5-4 and TRBJ2-5; 7 nucleotides line up with TRBD1. V shed 7 bases, J shed 2 bases, and the junction held 17 bases outside the gene matches. Germline V gives CDR1 SGHNT, CDR2 YYREEE (reference sequence). The CDR3 runs 17 residues. CDR3 protein: CASGFPQTGTLQETQYF. The CDR3, as DNA: TGTGCCAGCGGATTCCCCCAGACAGGGACGTTACAAGAGACCCAGTACTTC.

There are many counts of this clonotype. This rearrangement joins TRBV3-1 to TRBJ2-7; 11 nucleotides align to TRBD2. CDR1 and CDR2 from the germline V gene are LGHDT and YNNKEL (reference sequence). Trimming took 8 bases from V and 7 from J; bases not matched to a gene: 7. CDR3 size: 13 residues. The CDR3 sequence is CASGTSGLREQYF. CDR3 sequence (DNA): TGTGCCAGCGGGACTAGCGGCCTCAGGGAGCAGTACTTC.

In its sample, this clonotype ranks as medium-sized (0.01 to 0.1%). This chain joins TRBV5-1 and TRBJ2-1; D perhaps matches TRBD1 (6 bases). This CDR3 has 14 amino acids. Trimming took 1 base from V and 5 from J, leaving 10 bases between them. CDR1 is SGHRS, CDR2 YFSETQ, per germline. CDR3 DNA: TGCGCCAGCAGCTTGAGACAGGACGACAATGAGCAGTTCTTC. Its protein is CASSLRQDDNEQFF.

The chain uses TRBV10-3 and TRBJ2-3, with D tentatively TRBD1 (5 bases). The V end was cut by 2 bases, the J end by 9 bases, with 12 bases between. Germline lookup yields CDR1 ENHRY and CDR2 SYGVKD. The CDR3 is 13 residues long. This CDR3 is CAISEETTGTQYF. Written as DNA, the CDR3 is TGTGCCATCAGTGAGGAGACCACAGGAACGCAGTATTTT.

The sample holds a few counts of this clonotype. This chain links TRBV11-2 with TRBJ2-7, with D possibly matching TRBD1 (6 bases). This CDR3 spans 14 amino acids. CDR1 SGHAT and CDR2 FQNNGV come from the germline V gene. V gave up 5 bases and J gave up 11 bases, with 22 bases separating them. This chain's CDR3 is CASSPTIQGPGKYF. In DNA form, the CDR3 reads TGTGCCAGCAGCCCCACCATTCAGGGGCCGGGAAAGTACTTC.

A few counts support this clonotype. The genes are TRBV6-6 and TRBJ2-3; a possible D gene is TRBD1 (5 bases). From germline, CDR1 is MNHNY and CDR2 SVGAGI (reference sequence). V was trimmed by 6 bases and J by 0 bases, leaving 10 bases between them. This CDR3 spans 14 amino acids. The CDR3, as DNA: TGTGCCAGCAGGCAGGCAGGGAGCACAGATACGCAGTATTTT. This gives the protein CASRQAGSTDTQYF.

This clonotype qualifies as medium-sized (0.01 to 0.1%). The genes are TRBV6-1 and TRBJ1-5, with D perhaps TRBD1 (5 bases). Germline CDR1 and CDR2: MNHNS and SASEGT. The CDR3 length is 16 residues. The germline V and J ends were trimmed by 3 bases and 2 bases, with 14 bases remaining between them. The CDR3 sequence is CASSERVRGGNQPQHF. The DNA for the CDR3 is TGTGCCAGCAGTGAGCGAGTCCGGGGCGGCAATCAGCCCCAGCATTTT.

In its sample, this clonotype was seen many times. This chain joins TRBV7-2 and TRBJ2-1; 7 nucleotides match TRBD2. Germline V CDR1 and CDR2: SGHTA, FQGNSA. J was trimmed by 7 bases and V by 2 bases; bases with no gene match: 17. This CDR3 is 18 amino acids long. The CDR3 here is CASSLIVLALAGNNEQFF. As DNA, the CDR3 is TGTGCCAGCAGCTTAATCGTCTTGGCGTTAGCGGGTAATAATGAGCAGTTCTTC.

This clonotype came up many times. The chain combines TRBV4-1 with TRBJ2-7, with 9 positions matching TRBD1. In germline, CDR1 is MGHRA, CDR2 YSYEKL. With 0 bases clipped from V and 6 bases from J, the junction kept 6 bases outside the gene matches. The CDR3 is 15 residues long. The CDR3 protein is CASSQEGTGNSEQYF. In DNA, the CDR3 is TGCGCCAGCAGCCAAGAGGGGACAGGGAATTCCGAGCAGTACTTC.

This clonotype was recorded many times. The chain joins TRBV6-4 to TRBJ2-1; 7 bases line up with TRBD2. The CDR3 is 15 residues long. Trimming took 3 bases from V and 4 from J; bases not matched to a gene: 6. Germline V gives CDR1 MRHNA, CDR2 SNTAGT. The CDR3 loop is CASSEKASGYNEQFF. CDR3 sequence (DNA): TGTGCCAGCAGTGAAAAGGCTAGCGGTTACAATGAGCAGTTCTTC.

This clonotype was recorded many times. This chain links TRBV2 with TRBJ2-6, with D unresolved. The V end was cut by 2 bases, the J end by 1 base, with 6 bases between. Germline CDR1 reads SNHLY; CDR2 reads FYNNEI. The CDR3 has 15 residues. CDR3 nucleotides: TGTGCCAGCAGTGAACTCTGGTCTGGGGCCAACGTCCTGACTTTC. This translates into CASSELWSGANVLTF.

This clonotype was seen many times. The chain couples TRBV5-5 to TRBJ2-6; the D gene is possibly TRBD1 (5 bases). The CDR3 loop spans 14 amino acids. Trimming cost V 3 bases and J 1 base, with 5 bases left between them. In germline, CDR1 is SGHKS, CDR2 YYEKEE (reference sequence). The CDR3, as DNA: TGTGCCAGCAGCTCAGGGTCTGGGGCCAACGTCCTGACTTTC. Protein sequence: CASSSGSGANVLTF.